This TCR beta chain was sequenced during a study of blood T cell repertoires in COVID-19. The V gene's germline CDR1 is MNHEY and CDR2 SMNVEV (reference sequence). The CDR3 runs 14 residues. J was trimmed by 6 bases and V by 5 bases; bases with no gene match: 8. TCRdb keeps only in-frame clones here, not all; method: immunoSEQ multiplex PCR. This table has approximately 400,000 clones, around 89% appearing once. Material for sequencing was peripheral blood. The clonotype originates from a man between 35 and 55 years old with acute or convalescent COVID-19. The V gene is TRBV27, the J gene TRBJ2-7; 9 nucleotides agree with TRBD2. This chain's CDR3 is CASSTGTSSREQYF. Written as DNA, the CDR3 is TGTGCCAGCAGTACGGGGACTAGCTCTCGCGAGCAGTACTTC.